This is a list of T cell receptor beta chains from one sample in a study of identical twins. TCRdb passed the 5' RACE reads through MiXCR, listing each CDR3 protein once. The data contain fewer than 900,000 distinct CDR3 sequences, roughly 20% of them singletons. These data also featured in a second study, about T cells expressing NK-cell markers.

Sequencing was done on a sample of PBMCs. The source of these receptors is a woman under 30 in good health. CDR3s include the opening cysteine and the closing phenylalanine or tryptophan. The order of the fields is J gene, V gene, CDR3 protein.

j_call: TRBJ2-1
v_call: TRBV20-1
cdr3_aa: CSARATLGYNEQFF

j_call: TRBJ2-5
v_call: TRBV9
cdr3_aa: CASSAGTGYGETQYF

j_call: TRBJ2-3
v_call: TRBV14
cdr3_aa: CASSQVQASTDTQYF

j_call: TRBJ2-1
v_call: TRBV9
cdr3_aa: CASSVRLAGGSSYNEQFF

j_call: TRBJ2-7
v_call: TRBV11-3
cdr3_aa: CASSLEVQYEQYF

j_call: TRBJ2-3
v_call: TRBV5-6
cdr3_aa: CASSPVPGLAGGPRDTQYF

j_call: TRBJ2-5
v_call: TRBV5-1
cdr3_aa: CASSPLRQGETQYF

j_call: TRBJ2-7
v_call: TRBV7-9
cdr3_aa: CASSLGIAGVPYEQYF

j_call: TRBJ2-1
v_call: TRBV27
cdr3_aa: CASSLQGEVF

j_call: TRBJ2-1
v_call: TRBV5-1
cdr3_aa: CASSLEPAGLYNEQFF

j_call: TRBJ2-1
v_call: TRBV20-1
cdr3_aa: CSAKVSSYNEQFF

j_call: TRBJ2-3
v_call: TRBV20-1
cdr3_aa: CSASATDTQYF

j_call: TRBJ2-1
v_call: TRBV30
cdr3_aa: CAWNRATPYNEQFF

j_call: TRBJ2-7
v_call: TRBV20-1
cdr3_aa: CSAGPSGRPYEQYF

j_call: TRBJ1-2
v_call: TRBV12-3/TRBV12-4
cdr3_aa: CASSLGRGDYGYTF

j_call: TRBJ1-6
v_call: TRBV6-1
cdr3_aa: CASSYAFTGINSPLHF

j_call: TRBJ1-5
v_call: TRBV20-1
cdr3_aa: CSARERATDDQPQHF

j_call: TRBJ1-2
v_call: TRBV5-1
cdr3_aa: CASSSSPNYGYTF

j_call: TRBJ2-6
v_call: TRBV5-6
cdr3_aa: CASSAGWGANVLTF

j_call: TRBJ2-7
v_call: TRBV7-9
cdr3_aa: CASSTTRLAGYEQYF

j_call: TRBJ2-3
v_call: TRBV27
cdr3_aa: CASSLWGQGFLRTDTQYF

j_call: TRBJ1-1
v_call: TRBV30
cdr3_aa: CAWSGRFNEAFF

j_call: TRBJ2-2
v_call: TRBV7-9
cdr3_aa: CASSSLAGLNTGELFF

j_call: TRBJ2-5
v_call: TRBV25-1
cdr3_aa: CASSESGWRETQYF